A selection of T cell receptor beta chains follows, all from one sample in a study of CD8+CD57+ T cells in acquired aplastic anemia. TCRdb ran MiXCR on the reads and lists one entry per CDR3 protein. The table includes more than 70,000 distinct CDR3 sequences, under 80% detected once. Material for sequencing was sorted CD4+, CD8+, or CD8+CD57+ T cells (not recorded which) from PBMCs. These receptors all stem from a human donor with aplastic anemia. The conserved cysteine and the conserved F or W are not part of the CDR3 here. Fields, in order: V gene, J gene, CDR3 protein.

V: TRBV29-1
J: TRBJ1-1
CDR3: SVEAGLNTEAF

V: TRBV2
J: TRBJ2-7
CDR3: AGGQGAYEQY

V: TRBV20-1
J: TRBJ1-1
CDR3: SAGVGGMNTEAF

V: TRBV20-1
J: TRBJ2-1
CDR3: SARGLAGDNEQF

V: TRBV29-1
J: TRBJ1-1
CDR3: SVERSSREAF

V: TRBV7-9
J: TRBJ1-2
CDR3: ASSSDRGYGYT

V: TRBV5-6
J: TRBJ2-7
CDR3: ASSSRQTYEQY

V: TRBV2
J: TRBJ2-7
CDR3: ASSRDKLYEQY

V: TRBV14
J: TRBJ2-7
CDR3: ASSPGPRGEQY

V: TRBV15
J: TRBJ1-5
CDR3: ATSRDRGQPQH

V: TRBV20-1
J: TRBJ2-7
CDR3: SARGTKSYEQY

V: TRBV10-3
J: TRBJ2-7
CDR3: AISTRDSGYEQY

V: TRBV11-1
J: TRBJ2-5
CDR3: ASSPPLGGNEGETQY

V: TRBV2
J: TRBJ1-1
CDR3: ASIRDSGFNTEAF

V: TRBV11-1
J: TRBJ1-6
CDR3: ASSSTTQGAKSPLH

V: TRBV29-1
J: TRBJ2-2
CDR3: SGGQGAGTGELF

V: TRBV19
J: TRBJ2-7
CDR3: ASSSNSRAAYYEQY

V: TRBV11-1
J: TRBJ2-1
CDR3: ASSLGARGPLYNEQF

V: TRBV10-3
J: TRBJ1-5
CDR3: AISDVTGSQPQH

V: TRBV9
J: TRBJ2-1
CDR3: ASSPTGAGGYNEQF

V: TRBV7-2
J: TRBJ2-5
CDR3: ASSLVSGLETQY

V: TRBV2
J: TRBJ2-1
CDR3: ASSDGYNEQF

V: TRBV7-9
J: TRBJ1-1
CDR3: ASTGDYTEAL

V: TRBV11-2
J: TRBJ2-7
CDR3: ASSLLGRPYEQY

V: TRBV7-9
J: TRBJ2-7
CDR3: ASSFGSPYEQY

V: TRBV2
J: TRBJ1-1
CDR3: ASSERTGFTEAF

V: TRBV4-1
J: TRBJ2-7
CDR3: ASSQELSGGGSSYEQY

V: TRBV6-5
J: TRBJ2-1
CDR3: ASSYRGSSYNEQF

V: TRBV11-1
J: TRBJ2-1
CDR3: ASSLVIGSSYNEQF

V: TRBV20-1
J: TRBJ2-5
CDR3: SARPEGKETQY

V: TRBV25-1
J: TRBJ2-5
CDR3: ASSEFGVAETQY

V: TRBV12-3/TRBV12-4
J: TRBJ2-1
CDR3: ASSFGGRVGEQF

V: TRBV2
J: TRBJ2-7
CDR3: ASSAQGAPYYEQY

V: TRBV13
J: TRBJ2-7
CDR3: ASSLSLAGAYGEQY

V: TRBV10-3
J: TRBJ1-2
CDR3: AISGGQAIYGYT

V: TRBV24-1
J: TRBJ2-2
CDR3: ATSFTGVGELF

V: TRBV20-1
J: TRBJ1-2
CDR3: SALGRNGYT

V: TRBV29-1
J: TRBJ2-7
CDR3: SVVGTVGEQY

V: TRBV24-1
J: TRBJ2-5
CDR3: ATSEAAVSPYQETQY

V: TRBV15
J: TRBJ2-5
CDR3: ATSRDNQRGPLKTQY

V: TRBV11-2
J: TRBJ2-3
CDR3: ASSLGPGGPVADTQY

V: TRBV20-1
J: TRBJ1-2
CDR3: SARQNYGYT

V: TRBV2
J: TRBJ1-2
CDR3: ASSDRGESYT

V: TRBV11-2
J: TRBJ2-1
CDR3: ASSPGDLSYEQF

V: TRBV7-2
J: TRBJ2-7
CDR3: ASSPRGGYEQY

V: TRBV2
J: TRBJ2-5
CDR3: ASLGIAAKETQY

V: TRBV7-3
J: TRBJ2-2
CDR3: ASSLTAARTGELF

V: TRBV29-1
J: TRBJ1-2
CDR3: SVVGGDRGGHYGYT

V: TRBV9
J: TRBJ2-7
CDR3: ASSQDHEQY

V: TRBV9
J: TRBJ2-3
CDR3: ASSQLTSVSDTQY

V: TRBV4-1
J: TRBJ1-1
CDR3: ASSQGVIRGVTEAF